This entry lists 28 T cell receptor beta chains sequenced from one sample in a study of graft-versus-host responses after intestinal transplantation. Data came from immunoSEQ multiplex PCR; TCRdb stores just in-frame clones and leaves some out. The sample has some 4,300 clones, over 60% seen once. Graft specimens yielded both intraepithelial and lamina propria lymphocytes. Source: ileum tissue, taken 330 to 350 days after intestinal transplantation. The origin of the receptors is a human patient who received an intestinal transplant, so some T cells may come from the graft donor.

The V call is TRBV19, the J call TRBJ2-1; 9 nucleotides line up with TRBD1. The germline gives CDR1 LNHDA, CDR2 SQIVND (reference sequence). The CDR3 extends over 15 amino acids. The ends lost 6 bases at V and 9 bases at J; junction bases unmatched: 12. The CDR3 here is CASSISGQGRIEQFF. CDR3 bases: TGTGCCAGTAGCATTTCGGGACAGGGTAGAATTGAGCAGTTCTTC. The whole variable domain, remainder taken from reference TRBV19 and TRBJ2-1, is DGGITQSPKYLFRKEGQNVTLSCEQNLNHDAMYWYRQDPGQGLRLIYYSQIVNDFQKGDIAEGYSVSREKKESFPLTVTSAQKNPTAFYLCASSISGQGRIEQFFGPGTRLTVL.

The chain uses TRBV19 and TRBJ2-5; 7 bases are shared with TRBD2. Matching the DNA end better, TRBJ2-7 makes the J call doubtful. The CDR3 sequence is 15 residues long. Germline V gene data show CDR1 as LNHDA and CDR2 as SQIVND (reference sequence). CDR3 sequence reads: CASSIEGRGAYEQYF. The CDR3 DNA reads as TGTGCCAGTAGTATTGAGGGTCGGGGGGCCTACGAGCAGTACTTC.

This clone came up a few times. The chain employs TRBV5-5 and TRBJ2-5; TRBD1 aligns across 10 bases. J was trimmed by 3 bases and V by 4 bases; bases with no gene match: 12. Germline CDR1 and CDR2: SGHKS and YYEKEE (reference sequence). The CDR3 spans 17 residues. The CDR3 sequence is CASSPGLTGGKEETQYF. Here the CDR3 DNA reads TGTGCCAGCAGCCCTGGATTGACAGGGGGCAAGGAAGAGACCCAGTACTTC.

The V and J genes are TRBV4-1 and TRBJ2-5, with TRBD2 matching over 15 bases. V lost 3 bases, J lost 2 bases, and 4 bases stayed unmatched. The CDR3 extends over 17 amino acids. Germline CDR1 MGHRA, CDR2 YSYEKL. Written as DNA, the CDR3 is TGCGCCAGCAGCCACGGACTAGCGGGGGGGGATCAAGAGACCCAGTACTTC. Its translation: CASSHGLAGGDQETQYF.

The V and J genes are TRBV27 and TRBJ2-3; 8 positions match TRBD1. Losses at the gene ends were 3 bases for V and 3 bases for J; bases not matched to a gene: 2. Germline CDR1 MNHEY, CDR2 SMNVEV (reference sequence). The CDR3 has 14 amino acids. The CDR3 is CASSLYRGTDTQYF. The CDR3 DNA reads TGTGCCAGCAGTTTGTACAGGGGGACAGATACGCAGTATTTT.

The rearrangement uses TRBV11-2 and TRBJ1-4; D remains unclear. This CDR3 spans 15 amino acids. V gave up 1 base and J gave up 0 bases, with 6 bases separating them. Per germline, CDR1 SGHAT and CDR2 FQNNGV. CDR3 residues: CASSLGQTTNEKLFF. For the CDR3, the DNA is TGTGCCAGCAGCTTAGGGCAGACAACTAATGAAAAACTGTTTTTT.

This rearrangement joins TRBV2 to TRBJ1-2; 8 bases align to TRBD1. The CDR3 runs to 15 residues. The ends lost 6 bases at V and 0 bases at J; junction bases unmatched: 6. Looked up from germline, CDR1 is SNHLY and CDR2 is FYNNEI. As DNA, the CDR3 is TGTGCCAGCAGGGAACAGGGGGATGCTAACTATGGCTACACCTTC. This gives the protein CASREQGDANYGYTF.

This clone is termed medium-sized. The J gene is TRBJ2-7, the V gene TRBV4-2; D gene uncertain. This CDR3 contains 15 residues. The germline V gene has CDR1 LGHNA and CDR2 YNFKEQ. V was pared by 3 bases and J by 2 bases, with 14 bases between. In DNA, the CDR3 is TGTGCCAGCAGCCAGGAACTAACCGGCACCTACGAGCAGTACTTC. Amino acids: CASSQELTGTYEQYF.

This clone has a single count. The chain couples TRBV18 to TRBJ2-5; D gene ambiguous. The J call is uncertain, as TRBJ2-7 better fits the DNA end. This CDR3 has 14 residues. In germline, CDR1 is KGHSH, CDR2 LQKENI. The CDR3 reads CASSPAALAYEQYF. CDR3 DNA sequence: TGTGCCAGCTCACCAGCGGCGTTAGCCTACGAGCAGTACTTC.

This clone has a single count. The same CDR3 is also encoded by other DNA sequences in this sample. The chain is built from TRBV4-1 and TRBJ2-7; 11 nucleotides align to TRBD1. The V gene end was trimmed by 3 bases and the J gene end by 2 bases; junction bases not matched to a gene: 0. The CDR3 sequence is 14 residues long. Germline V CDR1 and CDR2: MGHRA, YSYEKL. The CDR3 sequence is CASSQGQGAYEQYF. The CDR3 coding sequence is TGCGCCAGCAGCCAGGGACAGGGGGCCTACGAGCAGTACTTC.

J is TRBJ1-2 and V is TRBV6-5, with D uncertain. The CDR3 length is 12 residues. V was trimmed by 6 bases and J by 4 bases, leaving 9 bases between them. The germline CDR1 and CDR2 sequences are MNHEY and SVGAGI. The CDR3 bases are TGTGCCAGCAGATTGTCGGGCTATGGCTACACCTTC. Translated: CASRLSGYGYTF.

CDR3 loop: CASSFVAGLYGYTF. The CDR3 DNA reads TGTGCCAGCAGTTTTGTTGCAGGGCTCTATGGCTACACCTTC. The V gene is TRBV28, the J gene TRBJ1-2; TRBD1 is a possible D gene (5 bases). CDR3 length equals 14 residues. The V gene lost 3 bases and the J gene lost 4 bases, with 12 bases spanning the gap. Looked up from germline, CDR1 is MDHEN and CDR2 is SYDVKM.

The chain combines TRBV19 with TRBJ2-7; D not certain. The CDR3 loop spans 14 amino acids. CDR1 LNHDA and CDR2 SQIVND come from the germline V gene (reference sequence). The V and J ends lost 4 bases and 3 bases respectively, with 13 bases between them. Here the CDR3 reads CASSTSPNFYEQYF. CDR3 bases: TGTGCCAGTAGTACGAGCCCTAATTTCTACGAGCAGTACTTC.

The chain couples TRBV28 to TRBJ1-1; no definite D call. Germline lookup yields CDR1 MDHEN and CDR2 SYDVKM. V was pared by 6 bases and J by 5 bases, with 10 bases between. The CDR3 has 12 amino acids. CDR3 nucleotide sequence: TGTGCCAGCAGACCACAGAGAACTGAAGCTTTCTTT. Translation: CASRPQRTEAFF. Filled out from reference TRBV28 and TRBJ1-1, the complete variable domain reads DVKVTQSSRYLVKRTGEKVFLECVQDMDHENMFWYRQDPGLGLRLIYFSYDVKMKEKGDIPEGYSVSREKKERFSLILESASTNQTSMYLCASRPQRTEAFFGQGTRLTVV.

The CDR3 loop is CASSQATSGASGRRAETQYF. For the CDR3, the DNA is TGTGCCAGCAGCCAAGCAACCTCTGGGGCTAGCGGGAGGAGAGCCGAGACCCAGTACTTC. The rearrangement joins TRBV4-2 to TRBJ2-5; 11 nucleotides match TRBD2. Germline CDR1 and CDR2: LGHNA and YNFKEQ. The junction had 18 bases not matched to a gene; V was cut back by 1 base and J by 5 bases. The CDR3 covers 20 residues.

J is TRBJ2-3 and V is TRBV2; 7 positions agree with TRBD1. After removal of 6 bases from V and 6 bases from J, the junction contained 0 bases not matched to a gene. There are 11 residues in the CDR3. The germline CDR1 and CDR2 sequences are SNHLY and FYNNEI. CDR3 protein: CASRDRDTQYF. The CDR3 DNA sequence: TGTGCCAGCAGGGACAGGGATACGCAGTATTTT.

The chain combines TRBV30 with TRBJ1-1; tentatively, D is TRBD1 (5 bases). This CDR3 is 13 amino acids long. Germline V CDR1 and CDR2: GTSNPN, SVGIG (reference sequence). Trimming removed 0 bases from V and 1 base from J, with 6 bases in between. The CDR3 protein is CAWSVQGNTEAFF. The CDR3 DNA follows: TGTGCCTGGAGTGTGCAGGGGAACACTGAAGCTTTCTTT.

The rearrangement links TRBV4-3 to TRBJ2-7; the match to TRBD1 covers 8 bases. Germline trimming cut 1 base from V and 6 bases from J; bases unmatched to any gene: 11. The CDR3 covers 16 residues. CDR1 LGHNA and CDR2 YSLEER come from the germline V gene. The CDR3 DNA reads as TGCGCCAGCAGCCAAGGTGCCGGGACAGGACTTAGCGAGCAGTACTTC. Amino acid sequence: CASSQGAGTGLSEQYF.

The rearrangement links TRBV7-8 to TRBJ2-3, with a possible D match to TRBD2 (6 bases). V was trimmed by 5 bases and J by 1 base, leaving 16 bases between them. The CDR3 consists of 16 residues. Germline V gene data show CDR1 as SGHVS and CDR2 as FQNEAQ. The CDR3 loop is CASSQMRGPGTDTQYF. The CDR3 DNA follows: TGTGCCAGCAGCCAGATGCGGGGCCCCGGCACAGATACGCAGTATTTT.

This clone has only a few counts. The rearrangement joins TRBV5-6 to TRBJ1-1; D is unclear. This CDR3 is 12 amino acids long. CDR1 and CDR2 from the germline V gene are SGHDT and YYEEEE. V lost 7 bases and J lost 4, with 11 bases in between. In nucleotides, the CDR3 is TGTGCCAGCGGAAAGTACAGCACTGAAGCTTTCTTT. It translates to CASGKYSTEAFF.

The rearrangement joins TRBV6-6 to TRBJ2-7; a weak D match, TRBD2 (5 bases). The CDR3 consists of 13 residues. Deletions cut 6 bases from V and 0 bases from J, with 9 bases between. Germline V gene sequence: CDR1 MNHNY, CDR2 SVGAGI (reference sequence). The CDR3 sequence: CASRTGNSYEQYF. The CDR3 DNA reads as TGTGCCAGCAGGACGGGAAACTCCTACGAGCAGTACTTC.

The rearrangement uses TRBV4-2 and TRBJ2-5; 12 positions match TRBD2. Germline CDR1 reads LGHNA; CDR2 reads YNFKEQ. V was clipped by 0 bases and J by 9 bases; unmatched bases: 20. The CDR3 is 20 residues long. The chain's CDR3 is CASSQDQGSGGLAGRGAQYF. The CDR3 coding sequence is TGTGCCAGCAGCCAAGATCAGGGGTCGGGCGGACTAGCGGGGAGGGGGGCCCAGTACTTC.

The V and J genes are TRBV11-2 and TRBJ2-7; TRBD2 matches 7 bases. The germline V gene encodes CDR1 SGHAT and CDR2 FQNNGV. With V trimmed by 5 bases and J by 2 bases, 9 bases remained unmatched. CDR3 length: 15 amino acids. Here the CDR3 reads CASSPYLAVPYEQYF. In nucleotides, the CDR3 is TGTGCCAGCAGCCCCTACCTAGCGGTTCCCTACGAGCAGTACTTC.

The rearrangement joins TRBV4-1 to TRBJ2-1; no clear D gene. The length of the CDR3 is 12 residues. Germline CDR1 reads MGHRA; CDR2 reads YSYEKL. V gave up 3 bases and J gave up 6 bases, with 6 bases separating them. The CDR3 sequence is CASSQYSNEQFF. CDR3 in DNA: TGCGCCAGCAGCCAGTACAGCAATGAGCAGTTCTTC.

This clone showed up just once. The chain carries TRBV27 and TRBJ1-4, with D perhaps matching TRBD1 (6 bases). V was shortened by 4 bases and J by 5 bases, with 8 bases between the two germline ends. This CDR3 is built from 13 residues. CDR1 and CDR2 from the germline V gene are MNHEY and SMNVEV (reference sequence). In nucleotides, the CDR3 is TGTGCCAGCAGTTGGACAGAGAATGAAAAACTGTTTTTT. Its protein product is CASSWTENEKLFF. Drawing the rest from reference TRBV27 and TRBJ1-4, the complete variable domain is EAQVTQNPRYLITVTGKKLTVTCSQNMNHEYMSWYRQDPGLGLRQIYYSMNVEVTDKGDVPEGYKVSRKEKRNFPLILESPSPNQTSLYFCASSWTENEKLFFGSGTQLSVL.

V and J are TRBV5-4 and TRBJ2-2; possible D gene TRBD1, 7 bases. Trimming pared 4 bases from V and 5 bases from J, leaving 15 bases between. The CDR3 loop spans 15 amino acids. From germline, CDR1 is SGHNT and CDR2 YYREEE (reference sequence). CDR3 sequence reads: CASSAGQKGTGELFF. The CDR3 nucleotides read TGTGCCAGCAGCGCGGGACAGAAGGGAACCGGGGAGCTGTTTTTT.

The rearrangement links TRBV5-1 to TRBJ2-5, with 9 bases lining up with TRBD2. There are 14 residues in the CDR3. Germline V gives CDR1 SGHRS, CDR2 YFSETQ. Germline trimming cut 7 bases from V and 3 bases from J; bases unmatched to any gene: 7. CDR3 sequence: CASGSGGQKETQYF. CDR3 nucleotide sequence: TGCGCCAGCGGGAGCGGGGGGCAAAAAGAGACCCAGTACTTC.

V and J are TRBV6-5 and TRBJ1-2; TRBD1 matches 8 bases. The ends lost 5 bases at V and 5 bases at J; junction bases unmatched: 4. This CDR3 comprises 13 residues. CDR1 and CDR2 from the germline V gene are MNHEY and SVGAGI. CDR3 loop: CASSGRTGYGYTF. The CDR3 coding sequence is TGTGCCAGCAGTGGCCGGACAGGGTATGGCTACACCTTC.